This T cell receptor beta chain was documented in a study of OX40 agonist ivuxolimab in advanced cancers. The overall study: Patients undergoing dose escalation presented with hepatocellular carcinoma, melanoma, renal cell or head and neck cancer.

The J segment lost 2 bases and the V segment lost 3 bases, leaving 16 bases of the junction unmatched. Germline CDR1 reads SGHVS; CDR2 reads FQNEAQ. The CDR3 has 19 residues. TCRdb's table, derived via immunoSEQ multiplex PCR, lists solely in-frame clones and lacks some. This sample carries about 100,000 clones, nearly 90% of them seen once, and the ten largest clones take more than 0.15%. The specimen comprised CD4+ or CD8+ T cells sorted from blood, sampled in a trial of the OX40 agonist ivuxolimab. The source of this sequence is an adult with an advanced solid tumor such as melanoma, head and neck, liver or kidney cancer. This chain joins TRBV7-8 and TRBJ2-7; 10 positions agree with TRBD2. This CDR3 reads CASSFLIPRTSGITYEQYF. CDR3 coding DNA: TGTGCCAGCAGCTTTCTCATACCGAGAACTAGCGGGATAACCTACGAGCAGTACTTC.